A selection of T cell receptor beta chains follows, all from one sample in a study of CD8 T cells in Susac syndrome. TCRdb re-called the immunoSEQ multiplex PCR reads through MiXCR, storing one row per CDR3 protein. Of 20,000 to 25,000 distinct CDR3 sequences in the sample, approximately 93% were seen once. The sequenced material came from CD8+ T cells from PBMCs. The receptors originated from a human donor in good health. Both conserved end residues are part of each CDR3. Each record gives: V gene, J gene, clone size, CDR3 protein. A clone size is listed for some rows: how often the clone was seen (once, few, many), or a class if it is expanded.

V: TRBV3-1; J: TRBJ2-7; size: NA; CDR3: CASSQRTGSISYEQYF
V: TRBV7-9; J: TRBJ1-2; size: NA; CDR3: CASSGDGRRPYGYTF
V: TRBV3-1; J: TRBJ2-7; size: NA; CDR3: CASSQGASGAMYEQYF
V: TRBV20-1; J: TRBJ2-1; size: NA; CDR3: CSAGLADYNEQFF
V: TRBV7-9; J: TRBJ1-2; size: NA; CDR3: CASSSDKDEGYTF
V: TRBV12-5; J: TRBJ2-1; size: NA; CDR3: CASGLGDLEQFF
V: TRBV24-1; J: TRBJ2-1; size: NA; CDR3: CATSDLKGSEQFF
V: TRBV27; J: TRBJ2-1; size: NA; CDR3: CASALRPGQGYNEQFF
V: TRBV2; J: TRBJ1-1; size: NA; CDR3: CASSASHRSMNTEAFF
V: TRBV7-9; J: TRBJ2-7; size: few; CDR3: CASSPPQGSYEQYF
V: TRBV21-1; J: TRBJ2-4; size: NA; CDR3: CASRGLAGGHLAKNIQYF
V: TRBV5-1; J: TRBJ2-7; size: NA; CDR3: CAREAQDTAAYEQYF
V: TRBV19; J: TRBJ2-7; size: NA; CDR3: CASTSGGGIHEQYF
V: TRBV4-3; J: TRBJ2-3; size: NA; CDR3: CASSQDLSGSQDTQYF
V: TRBV11-2; J: TRBJ2-1; size: NA; CDR3: CASSHLTDSNEQFF
V: TRBV2; J: TRBJ1-1; size: NA; CDR3: CASPRGPQREAFF
V: TRBV7-9; J: TRBJ1-5; size: NA; CDR3: CASSSPASYGAQHF
V: TRBV9; J: TRBJ2-1; size: NA; CDR3: CASSVDGRGLNEQFF
V: TRBV27; J: TRBJ2-7; size: NA; CDR3: CASSLTGGGASYEQYF
V: TRBV3-1; J: TRBJ2-7; size: few; CDR3: CASSQEYTYEQYF
V: TRBV5-8; J: TRBJ1-5; size: once; CDR3: CASSLGGEPQHF
V: TRBV29-1; J: TRBJ2-2; size: NA; CDR3: CSVVLTGTGNTGELFF
V: TRBV12-3/TRBV12-4; J: TRBJ2-7; size: once; CDR3: CASSPFGPHYEQYF
V: TRBV23-1; J: TRBJ1-1; size: NA; CDR3: CASSQRQGAESGTEAFF
V: TRBV9; J: TRBJ1-1; size: NA; CDR3: CASSTPGSDTEAFF
V: TRBV4-3; J: TRBJ1-1; size: NA; CDR3: CASSLGTGQTEAFF
V: TRBV25-1; J: TRBJ1-1; size: NA; CDR3: CASRQGNTEAFF
V: TRBV7-9; J: TRBJ1-1; size: once; CDR3: CASSLTGAHEAFF
V: TRBV5-1; J: TRBJ1-1; size: few; CDR3: CASSLATNTEAFF
V: TRBV5-4; J: TRBJ1-2; size: NA; CDR3: CASSLSGSNYGYTF
V: TRBV5-6; J: TRBJ2-7; size: NA; CDR3: CASSFSGTFYEQYF
V: TRBV27; J: TRBJ2-1; size: NA; CDR3: CASSLGPRDEQFF
V: TRBV9; J: TRBJ1-1; size: NA; CDR3: CASSVEGQPNTEAFF
V: TRBV5-5; J: TRBJ1-4; size: NA; CDR3: CASSLAGGKGEKLFF
V: TRBV4-1; J: TRBJ2-7; size: NA; CDR3: CASSQEGRSYEQYF
V: TRBV2; J: TRBJ1-2; size: NA; CDR3: CASSERRTGVVDGYTF
V: TRBV5-4; J: TRBJ2-1; size: NA; CDR3: CASSLRDRADGDEQFF
V: TRBV29-1; J: TRBJ1-1; size: NA; CDR3: CSVEDKAANSEAFF
V: TRBV7-9; J: TRBJ2-2; size: NA; CDR3: CASSLGTGELFF
V: TRBV9; J: TRBJ2-2; size: NA; CDR3: CASSVGSGELFF
V: TRBV29-1; J: TRBJ2-7; size: NA; CDR3: CSVGVGYQSEQYF
V: TRBV4-1; J: TRBJ1-1; size: NA; CDR3: CASSPREQGSTEAFF
V: TRBV20-1; J: TRBJ1-2; size: once; CDR3: CSARRERGPYGYTF
V: TRBV7-9; J: TRBJ2-7; size: NA; CDR3: CASSGRQFEQYF
V: TRBV6-6; J: TRBJ1-4; size: few; CDR3: CASSEWDRGNEKLFF
V: TRBV12-3/TRBV12-4; J: TRBJ1-4; size: NA; CDR3: CASSLAAHEKLFF
V: TRBV9; J: TRBJ1-1; size: NA; CDR3: CASSVEGTGDTEAFF
V: TRBV4-3; J: TRBJ1-1; size: NA; CDR3: CASSPNIGRGNTEAFF
V: TRBV7-2; J: TRBJ1-6; size: NA; CDR3: CASSPPGDSPLHF
V: TRBV7-8; J: TRBJ2-3; size: NA; CDR3: CASSFPPTGVSTDTQYF